The 11 T cell receptor beta chains given below trace back to one sample, sequenced in a study of shared clonotypes between healthy human individuals. TCRdb keeps only in-frame clones here, not all; method: immunoSEQ multiplex PCR. The sample carries fewer than 850,000 clones, 90% recorded once. The sample taken for sequencing was memory CD8+ T cells from PBMCs. Documented subset: CD45RO+ cells pooled with CCR7-negative TemRA cells. The receptors stem from a man between 18 and 29 years old in good health. Some clones in this sample may be carry-over from other donors' samples.

Only one count was recorded for this clone. V is TRBV19 and J is TRBJ2-3; 9 nucleotides match TRBD2. CDR1 LNHDA and CDR2 SQIVND come from the germline V gene (reference sequence). J gave up 5 bases and V 2 bases, and 2 bases lay outside the gene matches. The CDR3 covers 14 residues. CDR3 DNA: TGTGCCAGTAGTATATCACTAGCGGGAGATACGCAGTATTTT. It codes for CASSISLAGDTQYF.

The chain links TRBV7-2 to TRBJ2-7; D is ambiguous. The CDR3 is made up of 11 amino acids. Per the germline V gene, CDR1 is SGHTA and CDR2 is FQGNSA. Trimming stripped 2 bases from V and 6 bases from J, with 5 bases between. The CDR3 DNA reads TGTGCCAGCAGCTTAACCCCCGAGCAGTACTTC. Amino acids: CASSLTPEQYF.

This sequence joins TRBV7-9 and TRBJ1-2; 10 bases are shared with TRBD1. The CDR3 is made up of 13 amino acids. Germline assignment: CDR1 SEHNR and CDR2 FQNEAQ (reference sequence). V shed 5 bases, J shed 8 bases, and the junction held 5 bases outside the gene matches. The CDR3 nucleotides read TGTGCCAGCAGCCAAGACAGGGGGCGAGGCTACACCTTC. Amino acid sequence: CASSQDRGRGYTF.

The genes are TRBV9 and TRBJ2-7, with D tentatively TRBD2 (6 bases). Trimming took off 3 bases at V and 0 bases at J, with 7 bases between the two ends. There are 13 residues in the CDR3. Germline CDR1 SGDLS, CDR2 YYNGEE. As DNA, the CDR3 is TGTGCCAGCAGCGAGGGACTCTCCTACGAGCAGTACTTC. Translated: CASSEGLSYEQYF.

This clone was detected once. The chain links TRBV29-1 to TRBJ2-5; D perhaps matches TRBD1 (6 bases). Trimming took 7 bases from V and 1 from J, leaving 25 bases between them. Germline CDR1 reads SQVTM; CDR2 reads ANQGSEA. This CDR3 comprises 17 residues. The CDR3 DNA reads as TGCAGCGGACTTCCTATTCGGGACACCCTGATCCAAGAGACCCAGTACTTC. Translating gives CSGLPIRDTLIQETQYF.

The V and J genes are TRBV10-1 and TRBJ1-5; D call uncertain. V lost 6 bases and J 3 bases, leaving 12 bases between the germline ends. This CDR3 contains 14 residues. The V gene's germline CDR1 is WNHNN and CDR2 SYGVQD (reference sequence). Here the CDR3 reads CASSEGGYNQPQHF. CDR3 coding DNA: TGCGCCAGCAGCGAGGGAGGGTACAATCAGCCCCAGCATTTT.

The gene calls are TRBV7-9 and TRBJ2-1; no firm D call. V was shortened by 6 bases and J by 4 bases, with 19 bases between the two germline ends. Germline CDR1 is SEHNR and CDR2 is FQNEAQ (reference sequence). The CDR3 runs 16 residues. The CDR3 DNA reads as TGTGCCAGCAGTCCAACCCGGGCCTCACTTTACAATGAGCAGTTCTTC. Translating it yields CASSPTRASLYNEQFF.

The chain recombines TRBV21-1 with TRBJ1-2; TRBD1, the table's D call, was not compared with the DNA. TRBV21-1 counts as a pseudogene. This CDR3 has 13 amino acids. Written as DNA, the CDR3 is TGTGCCAGCAGCATAACAGGGGGAAGAGGCTACACCTTC. Its protein product is CASSITGGRGYTF.

The V call is TRBV29-1, the J call TRBJ1-3, with 8 nucleotides matching TRBD1. J lost 1 base, V lost 5 bases, and 7 bases had no gene match. Germline CDR1 is SQVTM and CDR2 is ANQGSEA. This CDR3 region has 15 residues. The CDR3 DNA sequence: TGCAGCGTTTTGGACAGGGACGGATCTGGAAACACCATATATTTT. Its protein product is CSVLDRDGSGNTIYF.

Note on this clone: This sequence is one base from a far larger clone and is likely a read error. This chain uses TRBV30 with TRBJ2-7, with 9 bases lining up with TRBD2. CDR1 is GTSNPN, CDR2 SVGIG, per germline (reference sequence). V lost 0 bases to trimming and J lost 3 bases; unmatched junction nucleotides: 6. This CDR3 comprises 15 residues. The CDR3 region is CAWSVLAGTCYEQYF. DNA for the CDR3: TGTGCCTGGAGTGTACTAGCGGGTACTTGCTACGAGCAGTACTTC.

The V gene is TRBV9, the J gene TRBJ1-1; D uncertain. The CDR3 is made up of 13 amino acids. Looked up from germline, CDR1 is SGDLS and CDR2 is YYNGEE. V lost 0 bases to trimming and J lost 3 bases, with 6 bases between them. For the CDR3, the DNA is TGTGCCAGCAGCGTAGCGGCTTACACTGAAGCTTTCTTT. Encoded protein: CASSVAAYTEAFF.